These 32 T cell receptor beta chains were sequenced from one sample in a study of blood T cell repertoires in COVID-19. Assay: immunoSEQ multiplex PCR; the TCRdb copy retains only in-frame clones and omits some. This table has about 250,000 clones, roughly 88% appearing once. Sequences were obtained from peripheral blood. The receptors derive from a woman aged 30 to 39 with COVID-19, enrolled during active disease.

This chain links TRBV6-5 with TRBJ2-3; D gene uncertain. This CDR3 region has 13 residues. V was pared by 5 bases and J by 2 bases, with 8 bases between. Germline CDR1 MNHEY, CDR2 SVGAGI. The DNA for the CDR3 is TGTGCCAGCAGTACCCAACTCACAGATACGCAGTATTTT. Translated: CASSTQLTDTQYF.

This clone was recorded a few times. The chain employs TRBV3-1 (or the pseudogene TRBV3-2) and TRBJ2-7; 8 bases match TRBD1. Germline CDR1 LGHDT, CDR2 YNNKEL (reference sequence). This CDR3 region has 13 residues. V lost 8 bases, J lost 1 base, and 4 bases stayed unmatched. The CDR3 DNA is TGTGCCAGCGCAACAGGGGGGTCCTACGAGCAGTACTTC. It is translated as CASATGGSYEQYF.

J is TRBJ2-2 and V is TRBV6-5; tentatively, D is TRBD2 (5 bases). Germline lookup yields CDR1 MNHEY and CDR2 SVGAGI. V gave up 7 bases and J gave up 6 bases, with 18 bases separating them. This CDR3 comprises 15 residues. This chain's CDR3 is CASNHEGVGSGELFF. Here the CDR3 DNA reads TGTGCCAGCAATCACGAGGGTGTAGGATCCGGGGAGCTGTTTTTT.

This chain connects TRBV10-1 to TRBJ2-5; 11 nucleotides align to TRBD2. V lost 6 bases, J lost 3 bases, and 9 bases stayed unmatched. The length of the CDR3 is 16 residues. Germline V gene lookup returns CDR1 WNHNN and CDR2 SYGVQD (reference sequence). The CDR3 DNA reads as TGCGCCAGCAGCCCTTTAACTAGCGGGGGAAAAGAGACCCAGTACTTC. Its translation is CASSPLTSGGKETQYF.

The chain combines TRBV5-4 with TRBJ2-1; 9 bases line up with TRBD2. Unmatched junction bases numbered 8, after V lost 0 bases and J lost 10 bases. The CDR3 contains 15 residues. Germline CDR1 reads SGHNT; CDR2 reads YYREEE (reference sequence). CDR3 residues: CASSLGASGAREQFF. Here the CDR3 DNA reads TGTGCCAGCAGCTTGGGGGCTAGCGGGGCGAGGGAGCAGTTCTTC.

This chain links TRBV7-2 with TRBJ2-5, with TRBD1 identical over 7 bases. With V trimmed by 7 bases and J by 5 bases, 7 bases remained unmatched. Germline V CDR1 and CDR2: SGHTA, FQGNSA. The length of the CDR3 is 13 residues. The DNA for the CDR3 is TGTGCCAGCACCCGGACAGGAGAGGAGACCCAGTACTTC. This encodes CASTRTGEETQYF.

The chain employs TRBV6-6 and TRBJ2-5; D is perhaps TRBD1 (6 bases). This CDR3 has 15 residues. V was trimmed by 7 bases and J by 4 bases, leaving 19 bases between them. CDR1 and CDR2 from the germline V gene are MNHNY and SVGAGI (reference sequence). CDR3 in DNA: TGTGCCAGCACCACCAGCAGGGGATGGCGAGAGACCCAGTACTTC. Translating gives CASTTSRGWRETQYF.

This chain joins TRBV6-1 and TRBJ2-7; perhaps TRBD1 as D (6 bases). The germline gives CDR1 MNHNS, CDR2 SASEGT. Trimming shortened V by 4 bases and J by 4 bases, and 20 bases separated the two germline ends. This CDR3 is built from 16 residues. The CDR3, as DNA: TGTGCCAGCAGTGGGAGTAGATCGGGGACACAATACGAGCAGTACGTC. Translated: CASSGSRSGTQYEQYV.

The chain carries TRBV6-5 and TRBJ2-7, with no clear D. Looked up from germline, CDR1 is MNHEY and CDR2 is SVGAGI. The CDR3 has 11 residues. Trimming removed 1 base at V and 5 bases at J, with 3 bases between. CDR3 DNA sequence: TGTGCCAGCAGTTACTTCGACGAGCAGTACTTC. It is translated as CASSYFDEQYF.

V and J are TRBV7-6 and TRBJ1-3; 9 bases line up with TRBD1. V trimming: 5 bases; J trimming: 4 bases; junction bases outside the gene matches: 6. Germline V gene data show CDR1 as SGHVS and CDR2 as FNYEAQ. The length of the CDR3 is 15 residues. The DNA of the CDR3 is TGTGCCAGCAGCCCAACAGGGGGCACCGGAAACACCATATATTTT. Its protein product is CASSPTGGTGNTIYF.

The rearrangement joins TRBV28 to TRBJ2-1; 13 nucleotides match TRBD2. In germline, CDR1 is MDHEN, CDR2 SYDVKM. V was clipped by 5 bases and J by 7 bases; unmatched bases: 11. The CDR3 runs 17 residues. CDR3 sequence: CASSLTSGRARLNEQFF. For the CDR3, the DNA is TGTGCCAGCAGTCTTACTAGCGGGAGGGCCAGGCTGAATGAGCAGTTCTTC. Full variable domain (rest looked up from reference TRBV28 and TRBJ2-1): DVKVTQSSRYLVKRTGEKVFLECVQDMDHENMFWYRQDPGLGLRLIYFSYDVKMKEKGDIPEGYSVSREKKERFSLILESASTNQTSMYLCASSLTSGRARLNEQFFGPGTRLTVL.

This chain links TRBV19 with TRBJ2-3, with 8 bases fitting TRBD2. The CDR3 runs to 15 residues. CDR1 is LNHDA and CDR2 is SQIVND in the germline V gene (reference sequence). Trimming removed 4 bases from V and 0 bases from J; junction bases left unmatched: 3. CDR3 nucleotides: TGTGCCAGTAGTAAAAGCGGGGGAAGCACAGATACGCAGTATTTT. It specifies CASSKSGGSTDTQYF.

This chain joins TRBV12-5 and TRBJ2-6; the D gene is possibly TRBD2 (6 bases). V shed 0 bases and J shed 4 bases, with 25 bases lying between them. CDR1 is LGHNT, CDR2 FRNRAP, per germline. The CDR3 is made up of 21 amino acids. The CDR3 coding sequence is TGTGCTAGTGGTTTGGTACGGCAGGGTGGTGTTGAAGGAGGGGGGGCCAACGTCCTGACTTTC. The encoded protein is CASGLVRQGGVEGGGANVLTF.

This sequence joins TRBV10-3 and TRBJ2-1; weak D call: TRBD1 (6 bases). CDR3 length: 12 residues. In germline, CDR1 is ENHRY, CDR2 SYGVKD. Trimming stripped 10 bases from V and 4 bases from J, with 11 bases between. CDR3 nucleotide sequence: TGTGCCACCGCTGACAGGTACAATGAGCAGTTCTTC. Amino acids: CATADRYNEQFF.

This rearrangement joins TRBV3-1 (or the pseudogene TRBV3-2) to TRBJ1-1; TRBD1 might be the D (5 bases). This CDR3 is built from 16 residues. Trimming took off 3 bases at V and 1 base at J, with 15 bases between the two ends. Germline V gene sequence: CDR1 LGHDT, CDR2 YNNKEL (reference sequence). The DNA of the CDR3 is TGTGCCAGCAGCCATGAACAGGCGGGGGGGAACACTGAAGCTTTCTTT. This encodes CASSHEQAGGNTEAFF.

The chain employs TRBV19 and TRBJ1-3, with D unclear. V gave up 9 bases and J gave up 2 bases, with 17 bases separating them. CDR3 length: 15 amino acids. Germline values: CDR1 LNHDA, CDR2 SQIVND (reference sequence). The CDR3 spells CASTAPGWAGNTIYF. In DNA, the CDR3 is TGTGCCAGCACAGCCCCCGGCTGGGCTGGAAACACCATATATTTT.

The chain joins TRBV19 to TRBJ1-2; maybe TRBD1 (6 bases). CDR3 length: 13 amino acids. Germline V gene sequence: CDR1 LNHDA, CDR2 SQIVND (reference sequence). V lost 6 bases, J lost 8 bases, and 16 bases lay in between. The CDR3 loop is CASSPNRVGGYTF. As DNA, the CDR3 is TGTGCCAGTAGCCCCAACAGGGTGGGAGGCTACACCTTC.

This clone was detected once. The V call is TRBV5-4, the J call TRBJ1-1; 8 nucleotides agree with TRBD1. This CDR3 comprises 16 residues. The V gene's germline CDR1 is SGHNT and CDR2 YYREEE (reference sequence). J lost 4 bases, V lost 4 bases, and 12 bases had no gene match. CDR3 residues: CASSPGQGLVVTEAFF. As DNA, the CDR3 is TGTGCCAGCAGCCCCGGACAGGGATTAGTGGTCACTGAAGCTTTCTTT.

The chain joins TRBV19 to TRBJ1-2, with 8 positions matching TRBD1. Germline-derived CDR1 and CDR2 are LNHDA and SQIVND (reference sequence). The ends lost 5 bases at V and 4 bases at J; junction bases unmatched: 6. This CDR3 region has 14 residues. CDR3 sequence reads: CASSPGQGGYGYTF. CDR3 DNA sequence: TGTGCCAGTAGTCCCGGACAGGGAGGCTATGGCTACACCTTC.

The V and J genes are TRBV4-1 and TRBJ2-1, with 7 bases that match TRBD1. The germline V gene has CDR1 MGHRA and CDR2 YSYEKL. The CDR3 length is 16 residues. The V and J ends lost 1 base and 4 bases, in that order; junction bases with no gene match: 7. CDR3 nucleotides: TGCGCCAGCAGCCAAGCCGTAGGCAGGGGGTACAATGAGCAGTTCTTC. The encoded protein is CASSQAVGRGYNEQFF.

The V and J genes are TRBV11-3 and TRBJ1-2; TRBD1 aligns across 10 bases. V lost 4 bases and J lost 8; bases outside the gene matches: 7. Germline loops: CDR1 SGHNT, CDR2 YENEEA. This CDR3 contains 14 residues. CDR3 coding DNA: TGTGCCAGCAGCTCGACAGGGGGCATCTGGGGCTACACCTTC. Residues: CASSSTGGIWGYTF.

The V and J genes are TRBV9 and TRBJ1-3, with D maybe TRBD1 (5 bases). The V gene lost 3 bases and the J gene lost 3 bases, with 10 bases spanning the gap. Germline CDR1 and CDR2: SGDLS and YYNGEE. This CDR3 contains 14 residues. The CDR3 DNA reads TGTGCCAGCAGCGCGCAGGGAGGTGGAAACACCATATATTTT. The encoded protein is CASSAQGGGNTIYF.

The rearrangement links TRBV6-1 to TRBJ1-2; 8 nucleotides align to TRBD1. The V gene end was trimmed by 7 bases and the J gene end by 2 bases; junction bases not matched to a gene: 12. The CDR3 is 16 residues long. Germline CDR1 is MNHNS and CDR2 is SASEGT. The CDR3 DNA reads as TGTGCCAGCATTGACAAACCCGGACAGGGCAACTATGGCTACACCTTC. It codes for CASIDKPGQGNYGYTF.

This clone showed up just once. CDR3 in DNA: TGCGCCAGCAGCGATACAGGGGGTGGAAACACCATATATTTT. Protein: CASSDTGGGNTIYF. The V and J genes are TRBV5-1 and TRBJ1-3, with TRBD1 identical over 8 bases. The CDR3 runs 14 residues. The germline gives CDR1 SGHRS, CDR2 YFSETQ. With 4 bases clipped from V and 3 bases from J, the junction kept 3 bases outside the gene matches.

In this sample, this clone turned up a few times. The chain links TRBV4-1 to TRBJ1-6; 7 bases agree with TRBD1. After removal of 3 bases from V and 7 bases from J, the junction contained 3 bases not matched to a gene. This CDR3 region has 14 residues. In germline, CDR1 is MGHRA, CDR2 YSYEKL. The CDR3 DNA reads TGCGCCAGCAGCCACCCGGGACAGAATTCACCCCTCCACTTT. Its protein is CASSHPGQNSPLHF.

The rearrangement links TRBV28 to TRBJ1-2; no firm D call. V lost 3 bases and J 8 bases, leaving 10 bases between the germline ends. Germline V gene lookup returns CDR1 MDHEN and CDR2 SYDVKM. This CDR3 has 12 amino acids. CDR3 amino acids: CASSFIEYGYTF. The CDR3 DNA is TGTGCCAGCAGTTTCATAGAGTACGGCTACACCTTC.

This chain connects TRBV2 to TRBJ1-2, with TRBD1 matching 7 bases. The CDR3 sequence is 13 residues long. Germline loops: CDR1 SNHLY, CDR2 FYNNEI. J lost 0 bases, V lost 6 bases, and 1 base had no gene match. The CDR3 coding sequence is TGTGCCAGCAGGGGACAGACTAACTATGGCTACACCTTC. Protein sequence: CASRGQTNYGYTF.

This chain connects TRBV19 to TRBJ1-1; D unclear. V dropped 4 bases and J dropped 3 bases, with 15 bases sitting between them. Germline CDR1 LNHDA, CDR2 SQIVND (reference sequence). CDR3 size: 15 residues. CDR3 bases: TGTGCCAGTAGTAGGGCTTCCAGATGGGACACTGAAGCTTTCTTT. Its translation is CASSRASRWDTEAFF.

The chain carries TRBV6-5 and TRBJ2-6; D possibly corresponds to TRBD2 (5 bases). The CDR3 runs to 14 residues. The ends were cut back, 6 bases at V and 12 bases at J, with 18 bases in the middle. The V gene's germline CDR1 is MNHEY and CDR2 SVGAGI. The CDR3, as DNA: TGTGCCAGCAGGAACCGGGAACAATCGGGCGTCCTGACTTTC. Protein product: CASRNREQSGVLTF.

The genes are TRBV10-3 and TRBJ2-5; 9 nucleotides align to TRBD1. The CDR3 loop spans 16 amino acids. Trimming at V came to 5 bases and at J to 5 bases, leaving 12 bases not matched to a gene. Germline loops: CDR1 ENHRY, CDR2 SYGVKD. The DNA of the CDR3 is TGTGCCATCAGTTTCTCAATAAACAGGGGGCAGGAGACCCAGTACTTC. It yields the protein CAISFSINRGQETQYF.

The CDR3 loop reads CASSPNGGGVGTEAFF. CDR3 in DNA: TGTGCCAGCTCACCAAATGGCGGGGGGGTAGGCACTGAAGCTTTCTTT. The rearrangement joins TRBV18 to TRBJ1-1; the D gene is possibly TRBD1 (5 bases). The germline gives CDR1 KGHSH, CDR2 LQKENI. Trimming left V 2 bases short and J 4 bases short, with 17 bases between. This CDR3 region has 16 residues.

This chain's CDR3 is CASSPTSGGLSYEQYF. In nucleotides, the CDR3 is TGTGCCAGCAGCCCGACTAGCGGGGGCCTCTCCTACGAGCAGTACTTC. V is TRBV3-1 (or the pseudogene TRBV3-2) and J is TRBJ2-7; 12 nucleotides align to TRBD2. CDR1 and CDR2 from the germline V gene are LGHDT and YNNKEL (reference sequence). With 4 bases clipped from V and 0 bases from J, the junction kept 4 bases outside the gene matches. CDR3 size: 16 residues.